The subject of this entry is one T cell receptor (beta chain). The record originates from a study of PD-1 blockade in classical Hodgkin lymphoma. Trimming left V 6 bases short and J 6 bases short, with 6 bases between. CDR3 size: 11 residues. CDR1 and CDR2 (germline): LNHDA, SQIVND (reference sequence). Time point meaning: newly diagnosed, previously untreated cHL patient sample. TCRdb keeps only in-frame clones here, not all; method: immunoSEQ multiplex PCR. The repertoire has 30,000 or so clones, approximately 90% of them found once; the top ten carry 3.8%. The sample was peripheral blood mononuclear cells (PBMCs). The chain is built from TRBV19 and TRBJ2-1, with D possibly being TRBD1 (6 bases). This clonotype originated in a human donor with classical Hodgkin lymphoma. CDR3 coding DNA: TGTGCCAGTAGACAGGGCAATGAGCAGTTCTTC. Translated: CASRQGNEQFF.